These T cell receptor beta chains were read from a single sample in a study of cytotoxic CD8 clonotypes in ibrutinib-treated CLL. Libraries were prepared by immunoSEQ multiplex PCR; TCRdb keeps only in-frame clonotypes and omits some of them. The table lists about 21,000 clones, around 68% of them singletons. Source: PBMCs, taken before ibrutinib treatment. The receptors shown here come from a human donor with chronic lymphocytic leukemia. Both conserved end residues are trimmed from each CDR3. Fields, in order: clone size, J gene, V gene, CDR3 protein. Part of the rows lack a size; the others show once, few, many or a class for expanded clones.

size: .
J: TRBJ2-2
V: TRBV7-9
CDR3: ASSLGQAATGELF

size: .
J: TRBJ2-3
V: TRBV28
CDR3: ASSRSGTSAYTQY

size: .
J: TRBJ1-1
V: TRBV28
CDR3: ASTEGQLNTEAF

size: .
J: TRBJ2-3
V: TRBV2
CDR3: ASSLALGADTQY

size: few
J: TRBJ2-7
V: TRBV18
CDR3: ASSQDRTYEQY

size: .
J: TRBJ2-7
V: TRBV5-4
CDR3: ASSFDWAYEQY

size: .
J: TRBJ2-3
V: TRBV5-1
CDR3: ASSWTGVVRDTQY

size: .
J: TRBJ1-1
V: TRBV28
CDR3: ASTQGGMNTEAF

size: .
J: TRBJ2-3
V: TRBV27
CDR3: ASSWDLSTDTQY

size: .
J: TRBJ2-7
V: TRBV7-9
CDR3: ASSFWGRQPYEQY

size: .
J: TRBJ2-3
V: TRBV19
CDR3: ATKSGLAFTDTQY

size: .
J: TRBJ2-2
V: TRBV5-1
CDR3: ASSSGWLAGVETGELF

size: few
J: TRBJ2-7
V: TRBV30
CDR3: ARGTSGTGEQY

size: .
J: TRBJ1-1
V: TRBV28
CDR3: ASTPNRAKTEAF

size: once
J: TRBJ2-5
V: TRBV19
CDR3: ASSGVASGSEKTQY

size: .
J: TRBJ2-3
V: TRBV5-4
CDR3: ASSPDPGLALRTDTQY

size: .
J: TRBJ2-7
V: TRBV5-6
CDR3: ASSVSYEQY

size: once
J: TRBJ2-5
V: TRBV5-6
CDR3: ASSRLGEETQY

size: few
J: TRBJ2-1
V: TRBV27
CDR3: ASSPRLAGAKNEQF

size: few
J: TRBJ1-1
V: TRBV10-3
CDR3: AISDPGQGGTEAF

size: .
J: TRBJ2-3
V: TRBV5-4
CDR3: ASSLPPRAGGLDTQY

size: .
J: TRBJ1-1
V: TRBV15
CDR3: ATSRGGELNTEAF

size: few
J: TRBJ1-2
V: TRBV4-3
CDR3: ASSQGPTGANYGYT

size: .
J: TRBJ2-3
V: TRBV11-3
CDR3: ASSLGSGSGDTQY

size: .
J: TRBJ2-1
V: TRBV28
CDR3: ASSSRINNEQF

size: .
J: TRBJ1-5
V: TRBV10-2
CDR3: ASSEDPKPQH

size: .
J: TRBJ2-1
V: TRBV19
CDR3: ASQSGFYNEQF

size: .
J: TRBJ1-1
V: TRBV6-5
CDR3: ATRFQAKNTEAF

size: few
J: TRBJ1-5
V: TRBV21-1
CDR3: ASSGERVNYSNQPQH

size: once
J: TRBJ1-3
V: TRBV6-1
CDR3: ASSEELHSGNTIY

size: .
J: TRBJ1-5
V: TRBV19
CDR3: ASSIRTPYSNQPQH

size: .
J: TRBJ1-1
V: TRBV13
CDR3: ASNRLMNTEAF

size: .
J: TRBJ2-1
V: TRBV7-2
CDR3: ASSRLAGDSNEQF

size: .
J: TRBJ2-3
V: TRBV2
CDR3: ASSVTSGGGTDTQY

size: few
J: TRBJ2-1
V: TRBV18
CDR3: ASSAVDAGPYNEQF

size: .
J: TRBJ2-3
V: TRBV4-1
CDR3: ASSQDPSGILDTQY

size: few
J: TRBJ1-5
V: TRBV28
CDR3: ASSLLQGARNQPQH

size: once
J: TRBJ1-1
V: TRBV29-1
CDR3: SVEDVHPQAF

size: .
J: TRBJ1-2
V: TRBV4-1
CDR3: ASSLSLDGNYGYT

size: .
J: TRBJ1-5
V: TRBV30
CDR3: AWSPGGRQNQPQH

size: .
J: TRBJ2-7
V: TRBV10-3
CDR3: ATLDSYEQY

size: .
J: TRBJ2-7
V: TRBV28
CDR3: ASSSPSGPYEQY

size: .
J: TRBJ1-1
V: TRBV28
CDR3: ASNLGGLNTEAF

size: .
J: TRBJ2-5
V: TRBV7-2
CDR3: ASSLSGRAEETQY

size: .
J: TRBJ2-1
V: TRBV9
CDR3: ASSADPSSYNEQF

size: .
J: TRBJ2-7
V: TRBV9
CDR3: ASSGGTSGNYEQY

size: .
J: TRBJ1-1
V: TRBV19
CDR3: ASSMQGAGTEAF

size: medium-sized
J: TRBJ1-5
V: TRBV28
CDR3: ASSLLTGSNQPQH

size: .
J: TRBJ1-1
V: TRBV29-1
CDR3: SVEGRVRGNTEAF

size: .
J: TRBJ2-1
V: TRBV7-2
CDR3: ASTKLAVAGVNEQF

size: .
J: TRBJ2-7
V: TRBV30
CDR3: AWGGYHYEQY

size: .
J: TRBJ2-3
V: TRBV19
CDR3: AGSYTITDTQY

size: .
J: TRBJ1-1
V: TRBV10-2
CDR3: ASRGRGTEAF

size: .
J: TRBJ2-1
V: TRBV4-1
CDR3: ASSHPMSSSYNEQF

size: .
J: TRBJ2-3
V: TRBV7-2
CDR3: ASSFSGKDTQY

size: few
J: TRBJ1-2
V: TRBV27
CDR3: ASSANTDRGANYGYT

size: .
J: TRBJ2-1
V: TRBV5-6
CDR3: ASSEVSWQGWRDEQF

size: .
J: TRBJ2-5
V: TRBV30
CDR3: AWTQAGGTGGRETQY

size: .
J: TRBJ1-3
V: TRBV10-3
CDR3: AISEFEGNTIY

size: .
J: TRBJ1-1
V: TRBV7-2
CDR3: ASSLQGLGEAF